The 24 T cell receptor beta chains below all came from one sample that was sequenced in a study of OX40 agonist ivuxolimab in advanced cancers. The table came from immunoSEQ multiplex PCR; TCRdb's copy has only in-frame clones and leaves some out. This sample has fewer than 85,000 clones, with 80% to 95% found just once. The source material was CD4+ or CD8+ T cells sorted from blood, sampled in a trial of the OX40 agonist ivuxolimab. The receptors here all came from an adult with an advanced solid tumor such as melanoma, head and neck, liver or kidney cancer.

The CDR3 loop is CAVGLDEQFF. CDR3 DNA sequence: TGTGCCGTAGGACTAGATGAGCAGTTCTTC. The chain joins TRBV19 to TRBJ2-1; 7 bases align to TRBD2. The CDR3 runs to 10 residues. V lost 11 bases and J lost 8; bases outside the gene matches: 3. CDR1 LNHDA and CDR2 SQIVND come from the germline V gene (reference sequence).

This clone was seen a single time. The chain couples TRBV27 to TRBJ1-6; no reliable D call. V shed 3 bases and J shed 4 bases, with 10 bases lying between them. This CDR3 is 15 amino acids long. Germline V gives CDR1 MNHEY, CDR2 SMNVEV (reference sequence). DNA of the CDR3: TGTGCCAGCAGTTTGTATACAGCTTATAATTCACCCCTCCACTTT. This translates into CASSLYTAYNSPLHF.

The J gene is TRBJ1-2, the V gene TRBV28; TRBD1 aligns across 7 bases. The CDR3 contains 15 residues. V was clipped by 5 bases and J by 7 bases; unmatched bases: 13. The V gene's germline CDR1 is MDHEN and CDR2 SYDVKM. The CDR3 region is CASSLISNRGTGYTF. DNA for the CDR3: TGTGCCAGCAGTCTCATTAGTAACAGGGGAACTGGCTACACCTTC.

In this sample, this clone is medium-sized. The chain recombines TRBV10-2 with TRBJ2-2; D remains ambiguous. V gave up 3 bases and J gave up 5 bases, with 13 bases separating them. The CDR3 has 15 amino acids. Germline loops: CDR1 WSHSY, CDR2 SAAADI. DNA for the CDR3: TGCGCCAGCAGTGAAGGCTTTGTCTGGACCGGGGAGCTGTTTTTT. Translation gives CASSEGFVWTGELFF.

This sequence joins TRBV7-9 and TRBJ1-4, with D maybe TRBD1 (6 bases). This CDR3 spans 13 amino acids. With 4 bases removed from V and 7 bases from J, the gap between germline ends came to 10 bases. Germline CDR1 is SEHNR and CDR2 is FQNEAQ (reference sequence). The CDR3 nucleotides are TGTGCCAGCAGCTCCTCAGGGGTTGAAAAACTGTTTTTT. Translated: CASSSSGVEKLFF. Full variable domain (outside the CDR3, taken from reference TRBV7-9 and TRBJ1-4): DTGVSQNPRHKITKRGQNVTFRCDPISEHNRLYWYRQTLGQGPEFLTYFQNEAQLEKSRLLSDRFSAERPKGSFSTLEIQRTEQGDSAMYLCASSSSGVEKLFFGSGTQLSVL.

The V call is TRBV7-9, the J call TRBJ2-1; 9 bases are a match to TRBD1. V lost 5 bases, J lost 2 bases, and 13 bases stayed unmatched. CDR1 is SEHNR, CDR2 FQNEAQ, per germline (reference sequence). This CDR3 region has 18 residues. CDR3: CASSAPPGQGGTYNEQFF. For the CDR3, the DNA is TGTGCCAGCAGCGCACCTCCGGGACAGGGCGGAACCTACAATGAGCAGTTCTTC.

The chain recombines TRBV6-6 with TRBJ2-2; D is undetermined. Germline V gene data show CDR1 as MNHNY and CDR2 as SVGAGI (reference sequence). The V gene lost 7 bases and the J gene lost 0 bases, with 15 bases spanning the gap. CDR3 length equals 16 residues. The CDR3 nucleotides read TGTGCCAGCAAATTCAGGACGGGTACGAACACCGGGGAGCTGTTTTTT. Its protein is CASKFRTGTNTGELFF.

The chain combines TRBV4-2 with TRBJ2-7; D unresolved. The germline V gene has CDR1 LGHNA and CDR2 YNFKEQ. There are 16 residues in the CDR3. V was trimmed by 0 bases and J by 0 bases, leaving 12 bases between them. CDR3 sequence reads: CASSQDLDLSSYEQYF. The CDR3 nucleotides read TGTGCCAGCAGCCAAGACCTTGACCTGAGCTCCTACGAGCAGTACTTC.

The chain couples TRBV5-6 to TRBJ2-2; 9 bases fit TRBD2. Germline CDR1 and CDR2: SGHDT and YYEEEE. The CDR3 sequence is 17 residues long. V was clipped by 2 bases and J by 4 bases; unmatched bases: 9. CDR3: CASSFSNSGSITGELFF. As DNA, the CDR3 is TGTGCCAGCAGCTTTTCCAATAGCGGGAGTATCACCGGGGAGCTGTTTTTT.

The J gene is TRBJ2-7, the V gene TRBV5-4; D gene ambiguous. From germline, CDR1 is SGHNT and CDR2 YYREEE (reference sequence). V was trimmed by 0 bases and J by 2 bases, leaving 6 bases between them. This CDR3 contains 13 residues. The chain's CDR3 is CASSLDGTYEQYF. The CDR3 DNA reads as TGTGCCAGCAGCTTGGACGGTACCTACGAGCAGTACTTC.

The chain employs TRBV7-2 and TRBJ2-7; D might be TRBD2 (6 bases). This CDR3 is built from 13 residues. Germline V gives CDR1 SGHTA, CDR2 FQGNSA. The CDR3 nucleotides read TGTGCTAGTGGTGGGGGGAGAGGGTACGAGCAGTACTTC. Its protein is CASGGGRGYEQYF. Full variable domain (rest looked up from reference TRBV7-2 and TRBJ2-7): GAGVSQSPSNKVTEKGKDVELRCDPISGHTALYWYRQSLGQGLEFLIYFQGNSAPDKSGLPSDRFSAERTGGSVSTLTIQRTQQEDSAVYLCASGGGRGYEQYFGPGTRLTVT.

This clone was counted a single time. The chain recombines TRBV11-3 with TRBJ2-7; either TRBD1 or TRBD2 may fit D (5 bases each). The CDR3 is made up of 16 amino acids. Germline lookup yields CDR1 SGHNT and CDR2 YENEEA. Trimming cost V 1 base and J 0 bases, with 13 bases left between them. CDR3 loop: CASSLGGTQSSYEQYF. The CDR3 coding sequence is TGTGCCAGCAGCTTAGGTGGGACGCAAAGCTCCTACGAGCAGTACTTC.

The chain uses TRBV25-1 and TRBJ2-4; no clear D gene. The CDR3 contains 17 residues. Germline CDR1 reads MGHDK; CDR2 reads SYGVNS. V lost 0 bases and J 0 bases, leaving 12 bases between the germline ends. DNA of the CDR3: TGTGCCAGCAGTGAATATAACGACCTCCCAGCCAAAAACATTCAGTACTTC. This sequence encodes CASSEYNDLPAKNIQYF.

This chain joins TRBV15 and TRBJ1-2; 11 bases agree with TRBD1. Germline V CDR1 and CDR2: LNHNV, YYDKDF (reference sequence). The CDR3 covers 16 residues. The J segment lost 7 bases and the V segment lost 5 bases, leaving 12 bases of the junction unmatched. The CDR3 region is CATSGPGTGGLGGYTF. CDR3 coding DNA: TGTGCCACCAGCGGACCCGGGACAGGGGGATTGGGTGGCTACACCTTC.

This clone was counted once. V and J are TRBV11-3 and TRBJ1-2; D is ambiguous. The V end was cut by 0 bases, the J end by 2 bases, with 13 bases between. The CDR3 totals 16 residues. Per germline, CDR1 SGHNT and CDR2 YENEEA. In DNA form, the CDR3 reads TGTGCCAGCAGCTTAGAGTATGGCAGAGAAAACTATGGCTACACCTTC. Its protein product is CASSLEYGRENYGYTF. Based on the CDR3 plus reference TRBV11-3 and TRBJ1-2, the full variable domain is EAGVVQSPRYKIIEKKQPVAFWCNPISGHNTLYWYLQNLGQGPELLIRYENEEAVDDSQLPKDRFSAERLKGVDSTLKIQPAELGDSAVYLCASSLEYGRENYGYTFGSGTRLTVV.

The chain carries TRBV27 and TRBJ2-2; no reliable D call. CDR1 and CDR2 from the germline V gene are MNHEY and SMNVEV (reference sequence). V was cut by 2 bases and J by 6 bases, with 4 bases left in between. The CDR3 sequence is 12 residues long. CDR3 amino acids: CASSLVAGELFF. DNA of the CDR3: TGTGCCAGCAGTTTAGTCGCCGGGGAGCTGTTTTTT.

This rearrangement joins TRBV5-6 to TRBJ2-2; D not certain. CDR3 length equals 14 residues. Germline CDR1 SGHDT, CDR2 YYEEEE. The V end lost 5 bases, the J end lost 1 base, and 9 bases lay between the germline ends. CDR3 DNA sequence: TGTGCCAGCAGTATGGCTAAGAACACCGGGGAGCTGTTTTTT. It specifies CASSMAKNTGELFF.

The V call is TRBV11-2, the J call TRBJ2-5; 7 bases line up with TRBD1. Trimming took 5 bases from V and 1 from J; bases not matched to a gene: 10. The V gene's germline CDR1 is SGHAT and CDR2 FQNNGV. This CDR3 is built from 16 residues. CDR3 nucleotide sequence: TGTGCCAGCAGCCGGTCAGGGGGTGGCCTCCAAGAGACCCAGTACTTC. Its protein is CASSRSGGGLQETQYF.

The V call is TRBV9, the J call TRBJ2-1; 11 positions match TRBD2. J gave up 5 bases and V 0 bases, and 1 base lay outside the gene matches. This CDR3 comprises 15 residues. Germline lookup yields CDR1 SGDLS and CDR2 YYNGEE. The CDR3 sequence is CASSVGTSGHNEQFF. Here the CDR3 DNA reads TGTGCCAGCAGCGTAGGGACTAGCGGGCACAATGAGCAGTTCTTC. Variable domain in full (rest from reference TRBV9 and TRBJ2-1): DSGVTQTPKHLITATGQRVTLRCSPRSGDLSVYWYQQSLDQGLQFLIQYYNGEERAKGNILERFSAQQFPDLHSELNLSSLELGDSALYFCASSVGTSGHNEQFFGPGTRLTVL.

The CDR3 DNA is TGTGCCAGCAGATCTCAAAATTCACCCCTCCACTTT. Translation gives CASRSQNSPLHF. The V call is TRBV2, the J call TRBJ1-6, with D uncertain. The CDR3 length is 12 residues. Per germline, CDR1 SNHLY and CDR2 FYNNEI. Trimming pared 6 bases from V and 7 bases from J, leaving 7 bases between.

The CDR3 DNA reads as TGTGCCAGCAGCCCATCGGGGGTGGTAGAGACCCAGTACTTC. It yields the protein CASSPSGVVETQYF. The chain is built from TRBV4-2 and TRBJ2-5; the D gene is possibly TRBD2 (6 bases). Per the germline V gene, CDR1 is LGHNA and CDR2 is YNFKEQ. The CDR3 sequence is 14 residues long. V was trimmed by 4 bases and J by 4 bases, leaving 13 bases between them.

The rearrangement uses TRBV7-2 and TRBJ2-1, with 12 bases lining up with TRBD2. This CDR3 is 16 amino acids long. V trimming: 4 bases; J trimming: 4 bases; junction bases outside the gene matches: 5. Germline loops: CDR1 SGHTA, CDR2 FQGNSA. The CDR3 DNA follows: TGTGCCAGCAGCTCCCGACTAGCGGGGGCTTACAATGAGCAGTTCTTC. It yields the protein CASSSRLAGAYNEQFF. The full variable domain, its missing parts supplied by reference TRBV7-2 and TRBJ2-1, is GAGVSQSPSNKVTEKGKDVELRCDPISGHTALYWYRQSLGQGLEFLIYFQGNSAPDKSGLPSDRFSAERTGGSVSTLTIQRTQQEDSAVYLCASSSRLAGAYNEQFFGPGTRLTVL.

The genes are TRBV11-3 and TRBJ1-1; tentatively, D is TRBD1 (5 bases). This CDR3 spans 17 amino acids. V lost 0 bases, J lost 10 bases, and 24 bases lay in between. Germline assignment: CDR1 SGHNT and CDR2 YENEEA. The CDR3 protein is CASSLDLWGRAGMGAFF. The CDR3 DNA reads as TGTGCCAGCAGCTTAGACTTGTGGGGCAGGGCGGGGATGGGAGCTTTCTTT.

This clone was seen just once. The chain recombines TRBV29-1 with TRBJ2-1; D possibly corresponds to TRBD2 (6 bases). The germline V gene encodes CDR1 SQVTM and CDR2 ANQGSEA. Trimming cost V 6 bases and J 4 bases, with 13 bases left between them. The CDR3 extends over 13 amino acids. The CDR3 DNA reads TGCAGCGTAAAGCCAGGAGGGTACAATGAGCAGTTCTTC. It is translated as CSVKPGGYNEQFF.